This paragraph reports one T cell receptor beta chain. The target antigen is unknown. These data originate in a study of T cells in Graves' hyperthyroidism and ophthalmopathy. In the study overall: Specimen type is peripheral blood, collected at initial diagnosis prior to any treatment.

Amplified TCR beta CDR3 regions came from RNA transcripts. RT-PCR in the first round (using the HTBI primer set) targeted the TCR CDR3. TCRdb processed the multiplex PCR reads anew with MiXCR; each CDR3 protein has one entry. The data contain about 610,000 distinct CDR3 sequences, approximately 15% of them singletons. The CDR3 length is 17 residues. CDR1 DFQATT and CDR2 SNEGSKA come from the germline V gene (reference sequence). V gave up 2 bases and J gave up 3 bases; unmatched junction bases: 11. Ophthalmopathy in the patients scored at least 3 on Clinical Activity Score and at least 4 on NOSPECS grade, lasting under 3 months. The diagnoses drew upon clinical symptoms, serum thyroxine and TRAb, thyroid ultrasound and orbital computed tomography. Study findings and constraints: Researchers found most expanded thyroid clonotypes above 0.001 in blood as well.

This chain uses TRBV20-1 with TRBJ2-1, with 9 positions matching TRBD2. The receptor was isolated from a woman aged 40 to 50 with Graves' ophthalmopathy. Material: blood. The CDR3, as DNA: TGCAGTGCTAGAAGGGTTAGCGGGGGCCGAAACTACAATGAGCAGTTCTTC. It encodes CSARRVSGGRNYNEQFF.